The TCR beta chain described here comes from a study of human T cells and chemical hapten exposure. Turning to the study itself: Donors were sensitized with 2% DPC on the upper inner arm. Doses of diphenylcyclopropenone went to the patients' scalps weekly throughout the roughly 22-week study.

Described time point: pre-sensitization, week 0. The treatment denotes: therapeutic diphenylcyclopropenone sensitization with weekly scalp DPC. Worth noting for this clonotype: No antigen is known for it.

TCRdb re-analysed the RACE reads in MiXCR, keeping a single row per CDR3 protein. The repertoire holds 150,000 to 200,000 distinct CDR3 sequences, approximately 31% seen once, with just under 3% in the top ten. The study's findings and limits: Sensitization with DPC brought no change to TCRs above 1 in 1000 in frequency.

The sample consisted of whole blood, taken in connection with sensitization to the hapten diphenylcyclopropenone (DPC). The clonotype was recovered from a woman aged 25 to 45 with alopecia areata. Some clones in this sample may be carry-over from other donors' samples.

The CDR3 loop is CSAHGQESSYEQYF. The DNA of the CDR3 is TGCAGTGCTCACGGACAGGAGAGCTCCTACGAGCAGTACTTC. J is TRBJ2-7 and V is TRBV20-1; TRBD1 aligns across 7 bases. Per germline, CDR1 DFQATT and CDR2 SNEGSKA (reference sequence). The CDR3 has 14 amino acids. The V and J ends lost 5 bases and 0 bases, in that order; junction bases with no gene match: 7.